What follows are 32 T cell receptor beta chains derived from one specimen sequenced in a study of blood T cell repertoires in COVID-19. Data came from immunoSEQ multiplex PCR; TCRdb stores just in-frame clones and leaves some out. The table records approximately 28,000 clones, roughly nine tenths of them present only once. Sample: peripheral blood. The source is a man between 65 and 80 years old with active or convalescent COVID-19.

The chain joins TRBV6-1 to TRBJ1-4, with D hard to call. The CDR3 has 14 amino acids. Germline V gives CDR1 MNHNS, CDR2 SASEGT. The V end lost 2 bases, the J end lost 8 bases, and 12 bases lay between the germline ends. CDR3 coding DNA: TGTGCCAGCAGTGAACCCCCCCAGGTCGAAAAACTGTTTTTT. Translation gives CASSEPPQVEKLFF.

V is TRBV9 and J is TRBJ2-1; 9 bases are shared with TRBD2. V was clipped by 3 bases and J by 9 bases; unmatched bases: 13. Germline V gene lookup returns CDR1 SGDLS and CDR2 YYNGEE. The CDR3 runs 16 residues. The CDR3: CASSADAGGPVSEQFF. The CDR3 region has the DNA TGTGCCAGCAGCGCGGACGCGGGGGGGCCTGTCAGTGAGCAGTTCTTC.

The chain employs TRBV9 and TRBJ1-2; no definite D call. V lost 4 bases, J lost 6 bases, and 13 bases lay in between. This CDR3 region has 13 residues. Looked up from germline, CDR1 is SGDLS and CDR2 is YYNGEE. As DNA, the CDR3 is TGTGCCAGCAGCACCACCCGAGGGCATGGCTACACCTTC. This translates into CASSTTRGHGYTF.

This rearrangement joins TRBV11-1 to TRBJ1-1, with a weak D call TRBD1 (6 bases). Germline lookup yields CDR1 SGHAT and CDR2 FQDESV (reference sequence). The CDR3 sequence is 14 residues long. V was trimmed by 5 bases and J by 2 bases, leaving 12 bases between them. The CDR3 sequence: CASSRTTGNTEAFF. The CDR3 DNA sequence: TGTGCCAGCAGCCGTACGACAGGAAACACTGAAGCTTTCTTT.

This CDR3 is CATSRAPTGPNEKLFF. CDR3 sequence (DNA): TGTGCCACCAGCAGAGCGCCTACAGGGCCTAATGAAAAACTGTTTTTT. The chain uses TRBV15 and TRBJ1-4; D possibly corresponds to TRBD1 (6 bases). CDR3 length: 16 residues. Germline V gene lookup returns CDR1 LNHNV and CDR2 YYDKDF (reference sequence). Trimming removed 1 base at V and 3 bases at J, with 12 bases between.

CDR3 sequence reads: CASSWTEGANTEAFF. DNA of the CDR3: TGTGCCAGCAGTTGGACCGAGGGGGCGAACACTGAAGCTTTCTTT. This chain connects TRBV6-2 or TRBV6-3 to TRBJ1-1; 7 bases are a match to TRBD1. The CDR3 has 15 amino acids. V was clipped by 4 bases and J by 1 base; unmatched bases: 6. Germline CDR1 reads MNHEY; CDR2 reads SVGEGT.

The CDR3 DNA is TGTGCCAGCAGCTTAGAACCCAGCTCCTACAATGAGCAGTTCTTC. It codes for CASSLEPSSYNEQFF. The rearrangement joins TRBV7-2 to TRBJ2-1; no firm D call. Germline V gene data show CDR1 as SGHTA and CDR2 as FQGNSA. Deletions cut 1 base from V and 0 bases from J, with 7 bases between. The CDR3 loop spans 15 amino acids.

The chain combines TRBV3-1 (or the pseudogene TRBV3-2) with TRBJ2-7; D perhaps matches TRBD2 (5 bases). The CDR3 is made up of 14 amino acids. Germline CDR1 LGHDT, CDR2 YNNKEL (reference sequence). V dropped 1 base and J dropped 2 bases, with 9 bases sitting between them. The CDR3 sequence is CASSQGERTYEQYF. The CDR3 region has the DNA TGTGCCAGCAGCCAAGGGGAGAGGACCTACGAGCAGTACTTC.

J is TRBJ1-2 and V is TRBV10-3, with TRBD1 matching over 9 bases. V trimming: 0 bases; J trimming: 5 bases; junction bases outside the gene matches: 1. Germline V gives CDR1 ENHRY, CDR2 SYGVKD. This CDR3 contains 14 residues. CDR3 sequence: CAISESGQGYGYTF. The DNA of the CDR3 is TGTGCCATCAGTGAGTCAGGACAGGGGTATGGCTACACCTTC.

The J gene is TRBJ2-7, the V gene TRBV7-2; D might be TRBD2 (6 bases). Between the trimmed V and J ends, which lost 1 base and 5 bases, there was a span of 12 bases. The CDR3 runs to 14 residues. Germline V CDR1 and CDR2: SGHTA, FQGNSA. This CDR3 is CASSLGRDSNEQYF. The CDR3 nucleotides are TGTGCCAGCAGCTTAGGGCGGGACTCGAACGAGCAGTACTTC.

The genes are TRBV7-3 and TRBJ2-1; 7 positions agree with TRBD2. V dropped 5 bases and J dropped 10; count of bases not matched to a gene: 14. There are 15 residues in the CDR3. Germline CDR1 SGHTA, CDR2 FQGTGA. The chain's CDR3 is CASSPTAGAGEEQFF. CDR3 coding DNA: TGTGCCAGCAGCCCCACCGCGGGAGCCGGGGAGGAGCAGTTCTTC.

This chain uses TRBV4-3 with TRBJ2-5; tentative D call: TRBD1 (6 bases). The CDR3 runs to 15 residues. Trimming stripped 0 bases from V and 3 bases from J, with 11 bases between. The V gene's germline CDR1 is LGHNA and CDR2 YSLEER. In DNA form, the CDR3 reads TGCGCCAGCAGCCAAGAAACAGGGCGAGAAGAGACCCAGTACTTC. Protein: CASSQETGREETQYF.

CDR3 residues: CASSPALATYGYTF. The CDR3 coding sequence is TGTGCCAGCTCACCCGCCCTTGCAACTTATGGCTACACCTTC. The V call is TRBV18, the J call TRBJ1-2; the D is unclear. Germline V gives CDR1 KGHSH, CDR2 LQKENI. V dropped 3 bases and J dropped 5 bases, with 13 bases sitting between them. The CDR3 contains 14 residues. Variable domain in full (rest from reference TRBV18 and TRBJ1-2): NAGVMQNPRHLVRRRGQEARLRCSPMKGHSHVYWYRQLPEEGLKFMVYLQKENIIDESGMPKERFSAEFPKEGPSILRIQQVVRGDSAAYFCASSPALATYGYTFGSGTRLTVV.

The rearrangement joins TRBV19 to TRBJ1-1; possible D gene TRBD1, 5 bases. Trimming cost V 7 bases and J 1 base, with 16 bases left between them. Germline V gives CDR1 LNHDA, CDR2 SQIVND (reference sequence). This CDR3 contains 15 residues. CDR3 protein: CASKLAGPPNTEAFF. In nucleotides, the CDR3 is TGTGCCAGTAAGCTGGCAGGGCCCCCGAACACTGAAGCTTTCTTT.

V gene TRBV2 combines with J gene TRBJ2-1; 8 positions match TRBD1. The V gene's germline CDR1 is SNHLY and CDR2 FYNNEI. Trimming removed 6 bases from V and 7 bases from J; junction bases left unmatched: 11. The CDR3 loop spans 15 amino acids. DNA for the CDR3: TGTGCCAGCAGGTGGGACAGGAGGGCAACAAATGAGCAGTTCTTC. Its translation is CASRWDRRATNEQFF.

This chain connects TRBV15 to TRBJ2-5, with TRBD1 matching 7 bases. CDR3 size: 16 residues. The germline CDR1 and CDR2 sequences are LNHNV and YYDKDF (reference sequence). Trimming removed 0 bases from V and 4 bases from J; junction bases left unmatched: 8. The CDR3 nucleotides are TGTGCCACCAGCAGAGATCTCGACAGGGTGGGAGAGACCCAGTACTTC. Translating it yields CATSRDLDRVGETQYF.

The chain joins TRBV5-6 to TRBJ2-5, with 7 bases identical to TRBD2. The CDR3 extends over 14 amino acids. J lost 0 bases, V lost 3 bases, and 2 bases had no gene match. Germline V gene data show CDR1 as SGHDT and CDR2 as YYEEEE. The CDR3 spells CASSWGGHQETQYF. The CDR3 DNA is TGTGCCAGCAGCTGGGGAGGGCACCAAGAGACCCAGTACTTC.

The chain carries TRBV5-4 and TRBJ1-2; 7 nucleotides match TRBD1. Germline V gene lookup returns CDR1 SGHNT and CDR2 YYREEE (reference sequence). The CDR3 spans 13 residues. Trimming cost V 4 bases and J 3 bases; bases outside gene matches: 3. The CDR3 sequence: CASSAGQDYGYTF. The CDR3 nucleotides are TGTGCCAGCAGCGCTGGACAGGACTATGGCTACACCTTC.

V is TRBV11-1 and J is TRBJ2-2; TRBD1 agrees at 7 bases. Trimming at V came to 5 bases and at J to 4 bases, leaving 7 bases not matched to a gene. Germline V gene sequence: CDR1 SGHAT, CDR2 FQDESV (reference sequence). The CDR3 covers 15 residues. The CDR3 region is CASSQDRQFTGELFF. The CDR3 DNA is TGTGCCAGCAGCCAGGACAGGCAATTCACCGGGGAGCTGTTTTTT.

The DNA of the CDR3 is TGTGCCAGCAGCTCCGCCGGACGTGGGGCGAACACTGAAGCTTTCTTT. Translating gives CASSSAGRGANTEAFF. This rearrangement joins TRBV7-2 to TRBJ1-1; a weak D match, TRBD1 (5 bases). V lost 4 bases, J lost 1 base, and 16 bases lay in between. The CDR3 runs to 16 residues. Germline CDR1 is SGHTA and CDR2 is FQGNSA.

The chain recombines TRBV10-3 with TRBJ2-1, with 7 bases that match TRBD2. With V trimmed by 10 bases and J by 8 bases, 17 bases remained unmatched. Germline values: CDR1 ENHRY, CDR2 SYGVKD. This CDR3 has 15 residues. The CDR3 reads CATSLKGGPEDEQFF. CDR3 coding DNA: TGTGCCACGTCTTTAAAGGGAGGGCCAGAAGATGAGCAGTTCTTC.

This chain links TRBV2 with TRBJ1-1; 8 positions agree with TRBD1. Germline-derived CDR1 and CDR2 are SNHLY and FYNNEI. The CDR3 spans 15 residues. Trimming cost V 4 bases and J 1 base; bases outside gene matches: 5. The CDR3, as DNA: TGTGCCAGCAGTGGGGCCGGGACAGGGAACACTGAAGCTTTCTTT. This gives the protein CASSGAGTGNTEAFF.

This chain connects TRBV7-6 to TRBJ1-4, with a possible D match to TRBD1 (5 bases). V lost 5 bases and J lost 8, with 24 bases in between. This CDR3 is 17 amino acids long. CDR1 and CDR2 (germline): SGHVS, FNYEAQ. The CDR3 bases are TGTGCCAGCAGCCCCCGGCCCTTCCCAGGAGGGGTCGAAAAACTGTTTTTT. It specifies CASSPRPFPGGVEKLFF. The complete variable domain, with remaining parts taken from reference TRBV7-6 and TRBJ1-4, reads GAGVSQSPRYKVTKRGQDVALRCDPISGHVSLYWYRQALGQGPEFLTYFNYEAQQDKSGLPNDRFSAERPEGSISTLTIQRTEQRDSAMYRCASSPRPFPGGVEKLFFGSGTQLSVL.

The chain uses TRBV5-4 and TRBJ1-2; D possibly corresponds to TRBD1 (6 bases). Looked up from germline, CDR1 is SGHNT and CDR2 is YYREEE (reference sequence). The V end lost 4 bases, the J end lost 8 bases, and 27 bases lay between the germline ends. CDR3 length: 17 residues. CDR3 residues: CASSPTGAPRQNSGYTF. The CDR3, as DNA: TGTGCCAGCAGCCCGACAGGCGCCCCACGACAGAACAGCGGCTACACCTTC.

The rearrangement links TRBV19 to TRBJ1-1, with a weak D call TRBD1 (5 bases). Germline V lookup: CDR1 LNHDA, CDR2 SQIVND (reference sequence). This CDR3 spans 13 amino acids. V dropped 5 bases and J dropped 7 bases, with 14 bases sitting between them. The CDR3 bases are TGTGCCAGTAGTCCTCAGGGTCCGATTGAAGCTTTCTTT. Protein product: CASSPQGPIEAFF.

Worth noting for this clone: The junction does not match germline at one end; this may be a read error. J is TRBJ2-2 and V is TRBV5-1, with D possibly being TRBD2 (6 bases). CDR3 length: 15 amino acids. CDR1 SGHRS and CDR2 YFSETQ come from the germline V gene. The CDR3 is CASSAGPGSAGELFF. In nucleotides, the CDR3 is TGCGCCAGCAGCGCGGGACCCGGGTCAGCCGGAGAGCTGTTTTTT.

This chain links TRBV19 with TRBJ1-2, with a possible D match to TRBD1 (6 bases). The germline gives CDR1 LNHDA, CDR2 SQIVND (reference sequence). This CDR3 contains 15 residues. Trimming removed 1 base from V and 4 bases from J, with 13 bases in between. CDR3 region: CASSIAGENRYGYTF. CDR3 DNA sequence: TGTGCCAGTAGTATAGCAGGGGAAAACCGCTATGGCTACACCTTC.

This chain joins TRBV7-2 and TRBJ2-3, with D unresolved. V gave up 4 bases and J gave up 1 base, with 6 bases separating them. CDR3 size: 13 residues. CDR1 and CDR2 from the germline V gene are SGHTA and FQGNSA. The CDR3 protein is CASSSEGTDTQYF. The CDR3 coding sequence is TGTGCCAGCAGCTCCGAGGGCACAGATACGCAGTATTTT.

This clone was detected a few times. The CDR3 loop is CASSLGRDYGYTF. CDR3 nucleotide sequence: TGTGCCAGCAGCCTAGGCAGGGACTATGGCTACACCTTC. The V and J genes are TRBV7-8 and TRBJ1-2; D is perhaps TRBD1 (5 bases). Germline values: CDR1 SGHVS, CDR2 FQNEAQ. The CDR3 is made up of 13 amino acids. Trimming removed 5 bases from V and 3 bases from J, with 10 bases in between.

Here the CDR3 reads CASSLEIPPTGTQYF. Written as DNA, the CDR3 is TGCGCCAGCAGCTTGGAAATTCCCCCGACGGGTACGCAGTATTTT. The rearrangement uses TRBV5-1 and TRBJ2-3, with D unclear. This CDR3 region has 15 residues. The V end lost 0 bases, the J end lost 8 bases, and 16 bases lay between the germline ends. Germline CDR1 and CDR2: SGHRS and YFSETQ. Variable domain in full (rest from reference TRBV5-1 and TRBJ2-3): KAGVTQTPRYLIKTRGQQVTLSCSPISGHRSVSWYQQTPGQGLQFLFEYFSETQRNKGNFPGRFSGRQFSNSRSEMNVSTLELGDSALYLCASSLEIPPTGTQYFGPGTRLTVL.

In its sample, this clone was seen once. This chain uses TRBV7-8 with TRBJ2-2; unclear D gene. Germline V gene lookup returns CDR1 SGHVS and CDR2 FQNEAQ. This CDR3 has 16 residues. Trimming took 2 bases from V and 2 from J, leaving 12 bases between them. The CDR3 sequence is CASSLRERVNTGELFF. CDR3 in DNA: TGTGCCAGCAGCTTAAGAGAACGGGTTAACACCGGGGAGCTGTTTTTT.

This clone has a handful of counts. The CDR3 sequence is CSASLWGLNTEAFF. CDR3 bases: TGCAGTGCTAGTCTCTGGGGACTCAACACTGAAGCTTTCTTT. The chain joins TRBV20-1 to TRBJ1-1; D may be TRBD1 (5 bases). Germline assignment: CDR1 DFQATT and CDR2 SNEGSKA (reference sequence). V lost 3 bases and J lost 2, with 13 bases in between. CDR3 size: 14 residues.